This is a list of T cell receptor beta chains from one sample in a study of response to subunit inactivated influenza vaccine. TCRdb fed the RT-PCR reads into MiXCR, producing one record per CDR3 protein. Of more than 450,000 distinct CDR3 sequences in the sample, over 9% were seen once. This sample was shared with a second study, whose subject was T cells expressing NK-cell markers.

This specimen consisted of PBMCs from blood, obtained on the day of vaccination. The receptors here all came from a man aged 50-60 years who received an inactivated influenza vaccine. Both conserved end residues are part of each CDR3. The order of the fields is clone size, V gene, CDR3 length, J gene, CDR3 protein. Clone sizes are given selectively: once, few, many, or a class where the clone is expanded.

NA,TRBV5-1,15,TRBJ2-7,CASRQEGPSSYEQYF
few,TRBV15,14,TRBJ1-1,CATSRDLPNTEAFF
NA,TRBV7-2,15,TRBJ2-1,CASSFSGSFYNEQFF
NA,TRBV4-3,16,TRBJ2-3,CASSQKTRGSTDTQYF
few,TRBV5-1,15,TRBJ2-7,CASSSMQKLPYEQYF
NA,TRBV7-6,17,TRBJ2-7,CASSSGTSGGARYEQYF
few,TRBV20-1,14,TRBJ2-7,CSARLPLPEDEQYF
few,TRBV25-1,14,TRBJ2-1,CASSYNLRDNEQFF
few,TRBV9,15,TRBJ2-3,CASKAGTSITDTQYF
NA,TRBV5-1,16,TRBJ2-3,CASSPGHSGVLDTQYF
few,TRBV20-1,13,TRBJ2-7,CSAYRTDSYEQYF
NA,TRBV4-3,15,TRBJ2-7,CASSQTLTGPYEQYF
many,TRBV6-1,13,TRBJ2-5,CASSSGPWETQYF
few,TRBV13,15,TRBJ2-7,CASSLSRRGPGEQYF
NA,TRBV10-3,15,TRBJ2-3,CAISATGGSGDTQYF
NA,TRBV5-5,13,TRBJ1-1,CASSLVSQDEAFF
NA,TRBV28,16,TRBJ2-4,CASSNPLREAKNIQYF
NA,TRBV2,14,TRBJ1-2,CASRADRGGEGYTF
few,TRBV28,14,TRBJ1-5,CASSITFSNQPQHF
NA,TRBV18,12,TRBJ2-7,CASSPATEEQYF
many,TRBV29-1,13,TRBJ2-1,CSVPGGRGYEQFF
NA,TRBV7-6,16,TRBJ2-1,CASSEGQLTSYNEQFF
NA,TRBV7-2,13,TRBJ2-2,CASSRRNTGELFF
NA,TRBV5-1,15,TRBJ1-2,CASSSGTVLNYGYTF
NA,TRBV3-1,15,TRBJ2-4,CASSQGGAAKNIQYF
NA,TRBV29-1,16,TRBJ1-1,CSVKKVSGAPNTEAFF
few,TRBV7-9,15,TRBJ2-7,CASRASGTGNHEQYF
NA,TRBV27,14,TRBJ1-1,CASSGRPRNTEAFF
few,TRBV20-1,16,TRBJ2-7,CSARELAGVLSYEQYF